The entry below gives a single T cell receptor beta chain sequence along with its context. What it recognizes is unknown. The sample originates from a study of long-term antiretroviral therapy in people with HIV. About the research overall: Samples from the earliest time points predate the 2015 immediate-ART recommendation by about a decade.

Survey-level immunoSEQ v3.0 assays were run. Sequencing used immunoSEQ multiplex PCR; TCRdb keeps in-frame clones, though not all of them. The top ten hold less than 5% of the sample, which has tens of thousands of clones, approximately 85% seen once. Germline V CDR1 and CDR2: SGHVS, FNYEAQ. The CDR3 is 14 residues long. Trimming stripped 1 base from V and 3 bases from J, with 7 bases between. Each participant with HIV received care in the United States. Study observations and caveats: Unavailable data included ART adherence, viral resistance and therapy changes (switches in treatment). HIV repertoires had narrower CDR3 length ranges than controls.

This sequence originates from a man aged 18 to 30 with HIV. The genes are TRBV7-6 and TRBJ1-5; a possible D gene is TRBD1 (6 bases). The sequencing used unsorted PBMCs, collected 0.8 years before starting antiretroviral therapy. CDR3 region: CASSLGGPNQPQHF. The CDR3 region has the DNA TGTGCCAGCAGCTTAGGGGGGCCCAATCAGCCCCAGCATTTT. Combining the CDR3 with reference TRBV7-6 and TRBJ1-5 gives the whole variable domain GAGVSQSPRYKVTKRGQDVALRCDPISGHVSLYWYRQALGQGPEFLTYFNYEAQQDKSGLPNDRFSAERPEGSISTLTIQRTEQRDSAMYRCASSLGGPNQPQHFGDGTRLSIL.